This T cell receptor (beta chain) comes out of a study of blood T cell repertoires in COVID-19. Background on the study: From the United States, Italy and Spain came samples of acute and convalescent COVID-19. T cells, B-cell-depleted T cells, or PBMCs supplied cDNA or gDNA.

Residents of approximately 25 US areas, aged roughly 18 to 89 years, made up the participants. Each participant's cohort was designated according to participant-reported clinical history. The assay was immunoSEQ multiplex PCR, and TCRdb's table has in-frame clones only and misses some. The sample holds 160,000 or so clones, about 88% seen once. What was sequenced was PBMCs or T cells enriched from blood (not recorded which). The receptor's source is a human donor with acute COVID-19. The donor label of this sample is uncertain.

The CDR3 sequence is CASSPTGTGNSPLHF. Here the CDR3 DNA reads TGTGCCAGCAGTCCCACCGGGACAGGGAATTCACCCCTCCACTTT. The chain has TRBV6-5 and TRBJ1-6, with 9 positions matching TRBD1. Germline lookup yields CDR1 MNHEY and CDR2 SVGAGI. J lost 7 bases, V lost 5 bases, and 6 bases had no gene match. There are 15 residues in the CDR3.